These 22 T cell receptor beta chains came from one sample sequenced in a study of PD-1 blockade in classical Hodgkin lymphoma. Time point defined: cycle 4 day 1 (C4D1), after five to seven weeks of nivolumab. No patient escaped relapse after autologous stem cell transplantation, and brentuximab vedotin exposure varied. Using immunoSEQ multiplex PCR, the repertoire was profiled, and TCRdb retains in-frame clones only, with some absent. The top ten clones hold 15% to 20% of a sample with about 51,000 clones, approximately 80% of them seen once. The specimen comprised peripheral blood mononuclear cells (PBMCs), sampled before the fourth cycle of nivolumab. The receptor set was obtained from a human donor with classical Hodgkin lymphoma.

Here the CDR3 DNA reads TGTGCCACCAGCAGAGGACAGGATTCACCCCTCCACTTT. Amino acid sequence: CATSRGQDSPLHF. This sequence joins TRBV15 and TRBJ1-6, with a possible D match to TRBD1 (6 bases). V was cut by 1 base and J by 8 bases, with 6 bases left in between. Germline lookup yields CDR1 LNHNV and CDR2 YYDKDF (reference sequence). The CDR3 covers 13 residues.

The V and J genes are TRBV6-5 and TRBJ1-1, with no clear D. The CDR3 is 11 amino acids. CDR1 is MNHEY and CDR2 is SVGAGI in the germline V gene. V lost 5 bases and J 0 bases, leaving 1 base between the germline ends. The CDR3 sequence: CASSVNTEAFF. The CDR3 nucleotides are TGTGCCAGCAGTGTGAACACTGAAGCTTTCTTT.

The genes are TRBV6-1 and TRBJ2-7; no definite D call. The germline gives CDR1 MNHNS, CDR2 SASEGT. There are 14 residues in the CDR3. Trimming shortened V by 8 bases and J by 2 bases, and 16 bases separated the two germline ends. The CDR3, as DNA: TGTGCCAGCTCCGTGGCCCCCTCCCCCTACGAGCAGTACTTC. Protein: CASSVAPSPYEQYF.

This clone was seen once. V usage is TRBV6-1 and J usage is TRBJ1-2; D remains ambiguous. CDR1 and CDR2 (germline): MNHNS, SASEGT. The V end lost 4 bases, the J end lost 4 bases, and 19 bases lay between the germline ends. This CDR3 is 16 amino acids long. The CDR3 here is CASSGSRAPRLYGYTF. CDR3 DNA sequence: TGTGCCAGCAGTGGGTCAAGGGCCCCGAGGCTCTATGGCTACACCTTC.

The J gene is TRBJ2-7, the V gene TRBV5-5, with D perhaps being TRBD1 or TRBD2 (5 bases each). Looked up from germline, CDR1 is SGHKS and CDR2 is YYEKEE (reference sequence). This CDR3 has 15 residues. Deletions cut 0 bases from V and 4 bases from J, with 14 bases between. Written as DNA, the CDR3 is TGTGCCAGCAGCTTGGAATCGGGGCGCTCGTACGAGCAGTACTTC. It specifies CASSLESGRSYEQYF.

The chain is built from TRBV21-1 and TRBJ1-5; TRBD1, the table's D call, was not compared with the DNA. TRBV21-1 represents a pseudogene. There are 15 residues in the CDR3. The CDR3 bases are TGTGCCAGCAGCAAAAGCACAGGCGACAATCAGCCCCAGCATTTT. This sequence encodes CASSKSTGDNQPQHF.

This sequence joins TRBV9 and TRBJ2-7; a possible D gene is TRBD2 (6 bases). This CDR3 is built from 14 residues. Germline assignment: CDR1 SGDLS and CDR2 YYNGEE. Trimming left V 0 bases short and J 3 bases short, with 10 bases between. For the CDR3, the DNA is TGTGCCAGCAGCGTAGGTAGGGGAGGCTACGAGCAGTACTTC. Translation gives CASSVGRGGYEQYF.

This clone was seen only a few times. V usage is TRBV4-3 and J usage is TRBJ2-2, with D unresolved. V lost 2 bases, J lost 6 bases, and 13 bases lay in between. The CDR3 contains 15 residues. Germline loops: CDR1 LGHNA, CDR2 YSLEER. CDR3 in DNA: TGCGCCAGCAGCCAATCCACCACTGGTGCCGGGGAGCTGTTTTTT. Protein sequence: CASSQSTTGAGELFF.

The chain links TRBV4-3 to TRBJ2-2; either TRBD1 or TRBD2 may fit D (6 bases each). The CDR3 loop spans 15 amino acids. Germline loops: CDR1 LGHNA, CDR2 YSLEER. V was shortened by 1 base and J by 5 bases, with 11 bases between the two germline ends. This CDR3 reads CASSQAGATTGELFF. In nucleotides, the CDR3 is TGCGCCAGCAGCCAAGCGGGGGCGACGACCGGGGAGCTGTTTTTT.

The V and J genes are TRBV9 and TRBJ2-1; D is unresolved. Germline V CDR1 and CDR2: SGDLS, YYNGEE. V lost 0 bases, J lost 6 bases, and 10 bases lay in between. This CDR3 comprises 14 residues. The DNA of the CDR3 is TGTGCCAGCAGCGTAGATCCTAGTTTCAATGAGCAGTTCTTC. Protein product: CASSVDPSFNEQFF.

This clone was counted between two and nine times. The V call is TRBV7-9, the J call TRBJ1-3; D remains unclear. V was shortened by 4 bases and J by 8 bases, with 6 bases between the two germline ends. CDR1 is SEHNR and CDR2 is FQNEAQ in the germline V gene (reference sequence). This CDR3 spans 11 amino acids. As DNA, the CDR3 is TGTGCCAGCAGCTACCCTGACACCATATATTTT. It encodes CASSYPDTIYF.

The chain recombines TRBV30 with TRBJ2-7, with 10 positions matching TRBD2. The CDR3 extends over 15 amino acids. J gave up 2 bases and V 2 bases, and 6 bases lay outside the gene matches. Germline V lookup: CDR1 GTSNPN, CDR2 SVGIG (reference sequence). The CDR3 nucleotides are TGTGCCTGGAGTCCGAACGGACTAGCGGCCTACGAGCAGTACTTC. This sequence encodes CAWSPNGLAAYEQYF.

The V gene is TRBV10-3, the J gene TRBJ2-1; 11 bases fit TRBD1. Per germline, CDR1 ENHRY and CDR2 SYGVKD. This CDR3 is 13 amino acids long. CDR3 DNA sequence: TGTGCTCTACGAGGGGACAGGGGGAACGAGCAGTTCTTC. Its translation is CALRGDRGNEQFF.

This chain joins TRBV25-1 and TRBJ2-1, with 9 bases that match TRBD2. From germline, CDR1 is MGHDK and CDR2 SYGVNS. J gave up 4 bases and V 4 bases, and 8 bases lay outside the gene matches. This CDR3 has 16 residues. CDR3 in DNA: TGTGCCAGCAGTGGCTTAACTAGCGGGTCTTACAATGAGCAGTTCTTC. This sequence encodes CASSGLTSGSYNEQFF.

V usage is TRBV7-8 and J usage is TRBJ2-1, with 13 nucleotides matching TRBD2. CDR3 length: 16 residues. V lost 4 bases and J lost 10; bases outside the gene matches: 10. Germline V gives CDR1 SGHVS, CDR2 FQNEAQ. Written as DNA, the CDR3 is TGTGCCAGCAGCTCGGGACTAGCGGGGAGAGGGGACGAGCAGTTCTTC. Encoded protein: CASSSGLAGRGDEQFF.

The CDR3 spells CASRHGGTVAQPQHF. The CDR3 DNA reads as TGTGCCAGCAGACACGGGGGGACAGTGGCTCAGCCCCAGCATTTT. This sequence joins TRBV6-6 and TRBJ1-5, with TRBD1 matching over 7 bases. The CDR3 length is 15 residues. Germline CDR1 reads MNHNY; CDR2 reads SVGAGI (reference sequence). Unmatched junction bases numbered 11, after V lost 6 bases and J lost 6 bases.

The chain joins TRBV7-3 to TRBJ2-1; possibly TRBD2 for D (6 bases). The CDR3 is made up of 18 amino acids. V was shortened by 5 bases and J by 4 bases, with 24 bases between the two germline ends. Per germline, CDR1 SGHTA and CDR2 FQGTGA. The CDR3 nucleotides are TGTGCCAGCAGCCACCGGCGTCCGGGAGATAGCGAATACAATGAGCAGTTCTTC. Its translation is CASSHRRPGDSEYNEQFF.

The chain joins TRBV2 to TRBJ1-2; TRBD1 is a possible D gene (5 bases). Trimming removed 4 bases from V and 3 bases from J, with 12 bases in between. This CDR3 spans 14 amino acids. Germline values: CDR1 SNHLY, CDR2 FYNNEI. The CDR3 nucleotides read TGTGCCAGCAGTGTCGGGAGGGGCCACTATGGCTACACCTTC. It yields the protein CASSVGRGHYGYTF.

This clone was observed a few times. The V gene is TRBV27, the J gene TRBJ2-1, with D maybe TRBD1 (7 bases). CDR1 is MNHEY and CDR2 is SMNVEV in the germline V gene (reference sequence). This CDR3 has 14 amino acids. Trimming left V 6 bases short and J 7 bases short, with 16 bases between. CDR3 bases: TGTGCCAGCAGCCGAGACAGGGAGGCGAATGAGCAGTTCTTC. Translating gives CASSRDREANEQFF.

The rearrangement joins TRBV5-1 to TRBJ2-7; TRBD2 is a possible D gene (7 bases). V lost 4 bases to trimming and J lost 7 bases, with 24 bases between them. Germline V gene lookup returns CDR1 SGHRS and CDR2 YFSETQ. The CDR3 spans 16 residues. The CDR3 DNA sequence: TGCGCCAGCAGCGTTAGTACCGGGGGGCGCCTTCGAGAGCAGTACTTC. It specifies CASSVSTGGRLREQYF.

The chain uses TRBV11-2 and TRBJ1-2; TRBD1 matches 7 bases. Germline-derived CDR1 and CDR2 are SGHAT and FQNNGV. The CDR3 is 16 amino acids. The J segment lost 0 bases and the V segment lost 5 bases, leaving 9 bases of the junction unmatched. CDR3 sequence: CASSPTDRQTNYGYTF. For the CDR3, the DNA is TGTGCCAGCAGCCCGACGGACAGGCAGACTAACTATGGCTACACCTTC.

The chain recombines TRBV27 with TRBJ1-5; D call uncertain. The CDR3 is 15 amino acids. V was shortened by 6 bases and J by 4 bases, with 16 bases between the two germline ends. CDR1 and CDR2 from the germline V gene are MNHEY and SMNVEV (reference sequence). CDR3 nucleotide sequence: TGTGCCAGCAGCCTGACCCAACTCCCAAATCAGCCCCAGCATTTT. Translated: CASSLTQLPNQPQHF.